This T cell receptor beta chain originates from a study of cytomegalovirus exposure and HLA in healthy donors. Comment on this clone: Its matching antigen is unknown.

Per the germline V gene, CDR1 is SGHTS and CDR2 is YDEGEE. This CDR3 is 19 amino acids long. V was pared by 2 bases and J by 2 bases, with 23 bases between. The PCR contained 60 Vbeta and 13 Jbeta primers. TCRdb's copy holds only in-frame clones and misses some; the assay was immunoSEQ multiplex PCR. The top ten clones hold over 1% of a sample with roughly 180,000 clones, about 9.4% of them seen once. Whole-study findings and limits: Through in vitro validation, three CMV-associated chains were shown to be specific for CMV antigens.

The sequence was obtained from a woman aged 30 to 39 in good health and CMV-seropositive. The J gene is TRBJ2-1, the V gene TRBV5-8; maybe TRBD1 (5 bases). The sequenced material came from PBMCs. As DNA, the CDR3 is TGTGCCAGCAGCTTACTCCTTGGGGCTAATCATCTCGCCTACAATGAGCAGTTCTTC. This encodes CASSLLLGANHLAYNEQFF.